This T cell receptor (beta chain) stems from a study of T cells in Graves' hyperthyroidism and ophthalmopathy. Study observations and caveats: The model's output predicted ophthalmopathy at a median of about 5.9 months prior to onset.

For this clonotype: Its antigen remains unidentified.

TCR beta CDR3 regions were amplified from RNA transcripts. The HTBI set primed first-round TCR CDR3 RT-PCR. TCRdb passed the multiplex PCR reads through MiXCR, listing each CDR3 protein once. The sample yields 600,000 to 700,000 distinct CDR3 sequences, 45% seen once. Germline CDR1 SQVTM, CDR2 ANQGSEA. The CDR3 sequence is 14 residues long. Deletions cut 5 bases from V and 7 bases from J, with 20 bases between. The study left out patients who had uncontrolled infection, other autoimmune disease, pregnancy or lactation. Sequencing used peripheral blood or thyroid tissue (not recorded which). V usage is TRBV29-1 and J usage is TRBJ1-2; perhaps TRBD1 as D (6 bases). The receptor comes from an adult man with Graves' disease, either hyperthyroidism or ophthalmopathy (not recorded which). The DNA of the CDR3 is TGCAGCGTTTACCCCGGGACATGGTCGTTTGGCTACACCTTC. Protein: CSVYPGTWSFGYTF.